This TCR beta chain was sequenced during a study of blood T cell repertoires in COVID-19. Study context: Acute and convalescent COVID-19 specimens originated in the United States, Italy and Spain. T cells, B-cell-depleted T cells, or PBMCs provided the cDNA or gDNA that served as material.

With 6 bases clipped from V and 9 bases from J, the junction kept 6 bases outside the gene matches. CDR1 is SNHLY, CDR2 FYNNEI, per germline. This CDR3 spans 12 amino acids. Study processing details: Estimates of nucleated cell counts were drawn from the amplification of reference gene primers. Here immunoSEQ multiplex PCR was the method, and the copy in TCRdb shows in-frame clones only, minus some. The V and J calls and clone size were taken over from that table, and D and trimming were inferred from the DNA. The repertoire holds some 340,000 clones, about 85% seen once, with roughly 3.6% in the top ten.

The V and J genes are TRBV2 and TRBJ1-2, with 8 bases lining up with TRBD1. The sequenced material came from peripheral blood. The TCR was taken from a woman between 18 and 29 years old with acute or convalescent COVID-19. The CDR3: CASSLDRGSYTF. DNA for the CDR3: TGTGCCAGCAGCCTTGACAGGGGAAGCTACACCTTC.